Following are 13 T cell receptor beta chains from one sample sequenced in a study of cytomegalovirus exposure and HLA in healthy donors. The PCR employed 60 Vbeta primers together with 13 Jbeta primers. Using immunoSEQ multiplex PCR, the repertoire was profiled, and TCRdb retains in-frame clones only, with some absent. The repertoire table contains around 200,000 clones. The sample comprised PBMCs. The receptors stem from a girl aged 2 to 10 in good health and CMV-seropositive.

J is TRBJ1-1 and V is TRBV5-4, with 7 bases that match TRBD1. Germline V gene data show CDR1 as SGHNT and CDR2 as YYREEE (reference sequence). The length of the CDR3 is 15 residues. V lost 3 bases, J lost 4 bases, and 9 bases stayed unmatched. The CDR3 is CASSSKETGSTEAFF. CDR3 in DNA: TGTGCCAGCAGCTCCAAGGAGACAGGGTCCACTGAAGCTTTCTTT.

This sequence joins TRBV2 and TRBJ2-2; 7 bases agree with TRBD1. This CDR3 is built from 15 residues. Unmatched junction bases numbered 9, after V lost 6 bases and J lost 5 bases. The germline V gene has CDR1 SNHLY and CDR2 FYNNEI. The DNA of the CDR3 is TGTGCCAGCAGGGAGACAGGGCCTCGAACCGGGGAGCTGTTTTTT. This encodes CASRETGPRTGELFF.

Points on this clone: This specimen includes other DNA sequences encoding the same CDR3. This sequence joins TRBV5-1 and TRBJ2-7; 7 nucleotides line up with TRBD1. The germline V gene encodes CDR1 SGHRS and CDR2 YFSETQ. V lost 0 bases to trimming and J lost 3 bases; unmatched junction nucleotides: 3. This CDR3 has 14 amino acids. Written as DNA, the CDR3 is TGCGCCAGCAGCTTGGCACAGGGGATCTACGAGCAGTACTTC. Translated, it gives CASSLAQGIYEQYF.

The chain carries TRBV11-2 and TRBJ2-7; 9 bases line up with TRBD1. This CDR3 spans 15 amino acids. V was clipped by 5 bases and J by 3 bases; unmatched bases: 8. Germline V gives CDR1 SGHAT, CDR2 FQNNGV. CDR3 DNA: TGTGCCAGCAGCCCAGTAAGGGGACAGGGCTACGAGCAGTACTTC. This encodes CASSPVRGQGYEQYF.

The J gene is TRBJ1-2, the V gene TRBV28; 9 positions agree with TRBD1. Losses at the gene ends were 5 bases for V and 8 bases for J; bases not matched to a gene: 12. There are 15 residues in the CDR3. Germline CDR1 reads MDHEN; CDR2 reads SYDVKM. The CDR3 sequence: CASSLFRDREHGYTF. The CDR3 DNA reads TGTGCCAGCAGTCTATTCCGGGACAGGGAACACGGCTACACCTTC.

J is TRBJ1-2 and V is TRBV28; no clear D gene. The CDR3 consists of 14 residues. Germline CDR1 is MDHEN and CDR2 is SYDVKM. V lost 2 bases and J lost 5, with 12 bases in between. CDR3 nucleotide sequence: TGTGCCAGCAGTTTAAGGAGCGGAAAGTATGGCTACACCTTC. It translates to CASSLRSGKYGYTF.

The chain is built from TRBV6-6 and TRBJ1-1; a weak D match, TRBD1 (5 bases). The V gene's germline CDR1 is MNHNY and CDR2 SVGAGI (reference sequence). Trimming pared 6 bases from V and 1 base from J, leaving 9 bases between. The CDR3 is made up of 13 amino acids. CDR3 in amino acids: CASRPQGNTEAFF. CDR3 in DNA: TGTGCCAGCAGACCCCAGGGGAACACTGAAGCTTTCTTT.

V is TRBV5-4 and J is TRBJ2-3; D perhaps matches TRBD1 (8 bases). This CDR3 has 16 residues. V lost 6 bases to trimming and J lost 2 bases, with 19 bases between them. Germline lookup yields CDR1 SGHNT and CDR2 YYREEE (reference sequence). CDR3 residues: CASTPQGGSVTDTQYF. CDR3 DNA: TGTGCCAGCACCCCACAGGGGGGGAGTGTCACAGATACGCAGTATTTT.

V is TRBV11-2 and J is TRBJ2-7; D is possibly TRBD1 (6 bases). Trimming pared 5 bases from V and 6 bases from J, leaving 17 bases between. The CDR3 is 14 amino acids. Germline loops: CDR1 SGHAT, CDR2 FQNNGV. The chain's CDR3 is CASSITGPSGEQYF. As DNA, the CDR3 is TGTGCCAGCAGCATTACAGGGCCCTCAGGCGAGCAGTACTTC. The full variable domain, rest sourced from reference TRBV11-2 and TRBJ2-7, is EAGVAQSPRYKIIEKRQSVAFWCNPISGHATLYWYQQILGQGPKLLIQFQNNGVVDDSQLPKDRFSAERLKGVDSTLKIQPAKLEDSAVYLCASSITGPSGEQYFGPGTRLTVT.

The chain joins TRBV9 to TRBJ2-1, with TRBD2 matching over 7 bases. Trimming at V came to 2 bases and at J to 10 bases, leaving 15 bases not matched to a gene. The CDR3 spans 16 residues. Germline assignment: CDR1 SGDLS and CDR2 YYNGEE. The DNA of the CDR3 is TGTGCCAGCAGCGTCGCCCGGGACTATGCTTCTGGGGAGCAGTTCTTC. Protein product: CASSVARDYASGEQFF.

V is TRBV11-3 and J is TRBJ1-3; no definite D call. With 5 bases removed from V and 3 bases from J, the gap between germline ends came to 17 bases. This CDR3 comprises 16 residues. Germline lookup yields CDR1 SGHNT and CDR2 YENEEA. The CDR3 DNA follows: TGTGCCAGCAGCCTCTCCGGCGGGAACCTTGGAAACACCATATATTTT. Its translation is CASSLSGGNLGNTIYF.

The V and J genes are TRBV18 and TRBJ2-5; D not resolved. Trimming left V 3 bases short and J 4 bases short, with 15 bases between. The CDR3 consists of 15 residues. CDR1 is KGHSH, CDR2 LQKENI, per germline. CDR3 sequence reads: CASSPSPGRRETQYF. The CDR3 nucleotides are TGTGCCAGCTCACCCTCCCCGGGTAGAAGAGAGACCCAGTACTTC.

This rearrangement joins TRBV6-6 to TRBJ1-2, with TRBD1 matching 8 bases. Germline V CDR1 and CDR2: MNHNY, SVGAGI (reference sequence). This CDR3 is 15 amino acids long. Unmatched junction bases numbered 15, after V lost 7 bases and J lost 8 bases. CDR3 in amino acids: CASKQPGDRGGGYTF. The CDR3 region has the DNA TGTGCCAGCAAACAACCGGGAGACAGGGGAGGAGGCTACACCTTC.